Listed here is a single T cell receptor beta chain. Its cognate antigen is unknown. Library preparation for TCR beta used quantitative 5'-RACE with molecular barcodes. MiXCR, applied by TCRdb to the 5' RACE reads, yields one record per CDR3 protein. The sample contains a few hundred thousand distinct CDR3 sequences, more than 20% of which appear only once. These data originate in a study of CD8 T cells in ankylosing spondylitis. The V and J ends lost 6 bases and 2 bases respectively, with 11 bases between them. The CDR3 consists of 12 residues. The V gene's germline CDR1 is DFQATT and CDR2 SNEGSKA (reference sequence). Study-level findings and limits: In peripheral blood, disease-linked CD8+ clones occurred at relatively low frequencies. Blood from ankylosing spondylitis patients appeared to carry a characteristic eight-variant TCR beta motif.

The clonotype originates from a female donor with ankylosing spondylitis or in good health (not recorded which). This chain joins TRBV20-1 and TRBJ2-7, with a weak D call TRBD2 (5 bases). The material sequenced was blood, either unsorted or a sorted T cell fraction (not recorded which). CDR3 loop: CSAGAETYEQYF. CDR3 DNA: TGCAGTGCGGGAGCTGAAACCTACGAGCAGTACTTC.